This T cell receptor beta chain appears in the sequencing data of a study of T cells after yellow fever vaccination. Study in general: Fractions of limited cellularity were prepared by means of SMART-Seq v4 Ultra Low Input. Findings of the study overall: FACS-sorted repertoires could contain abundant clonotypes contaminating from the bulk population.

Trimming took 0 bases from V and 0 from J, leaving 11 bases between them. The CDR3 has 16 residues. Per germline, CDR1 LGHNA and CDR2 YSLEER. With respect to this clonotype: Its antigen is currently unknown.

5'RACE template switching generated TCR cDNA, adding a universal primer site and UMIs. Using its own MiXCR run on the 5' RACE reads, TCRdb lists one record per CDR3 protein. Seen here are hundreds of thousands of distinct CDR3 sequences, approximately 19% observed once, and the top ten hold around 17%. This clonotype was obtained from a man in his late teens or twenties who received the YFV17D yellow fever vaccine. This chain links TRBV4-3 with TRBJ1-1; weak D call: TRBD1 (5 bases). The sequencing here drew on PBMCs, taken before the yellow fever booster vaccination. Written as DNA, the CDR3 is TGCGCCAGCAGCCAAGATCTCGGGGGTATGAACACTGAAGCTTTCTTT. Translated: CASSQDLGGMNTEAFF.